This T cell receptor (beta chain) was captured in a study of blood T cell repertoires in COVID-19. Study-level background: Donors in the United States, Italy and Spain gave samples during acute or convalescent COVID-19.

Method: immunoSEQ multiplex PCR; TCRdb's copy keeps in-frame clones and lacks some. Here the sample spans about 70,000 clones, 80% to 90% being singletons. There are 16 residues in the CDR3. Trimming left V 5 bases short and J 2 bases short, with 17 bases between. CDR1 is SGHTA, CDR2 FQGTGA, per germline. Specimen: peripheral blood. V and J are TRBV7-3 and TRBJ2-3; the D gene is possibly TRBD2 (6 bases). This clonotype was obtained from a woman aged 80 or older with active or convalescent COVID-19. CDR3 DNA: TGTGCCAGCAGCCAAAACGGGAGACTCCTCACAGATACGCAGTATTTT. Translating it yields CASSQNGRLLTDTQYF.